The next 7 T cell receptor beta chains were all read from a single sample in a study of T-cell memory formation after mild COVID-19. TCRdb used MiXCR to reprocess the 5' RACE reads, holding one entry per CDR3 protein. The sample consists of some 290,000 distinct CDR3 sequences, about 16% of them appearing once. Specimen: PBMCs or a T cell subset sorted from them (not recorded which). Receptor source: a man between 18 and 35 years old who had mild COVID-19 (a few samples of this study predate the infection). Cell type and time point are not known.

The chain links TRBV20-1 to TRBJ1-2; no definite D call. Trimming removed 1 base at V and 0 bases at J, with 3 bases between. This CDR3 comprises 12 residues. Germline V gives CDR1 DFQATT, CDR2 SNEGSKA (reference sequence). Here the CDR3 reads CSARGANYGYTF. The CDR3 bases are TGCAGTGCTAGAGGAGCTAACTATGGCTACACCTTC.

This chain links TRBV5-8 with TRBJ2-5; 12 bases align to TRBD2. Germline loops: CDR1 SGHTS, CDR2 YDEGEE. The CDR3 is made up of 14 amino acids. With 4 bases clipped from V and 4 bases from J, the junction kept 2 bases outside the gene matches. The DNA for the CDR3 is TGTGCCAGCAGCCTACTAGCGGGGGGAGAGACCCAGTACTTC. It encodes CASSLLAGGETQYF.

This clonotype showed up just a few times. V and J are TRBV4-3 and TRBJ2-3; D is perhaps TRBD1 or TRBD2 (5 bases each). Germline CDR1 and CDR2: LGHNA and YSLEER. The CDR3 covers 13 residues. The V end was cut by 2 bases, the J end by 5 bases, with 8 bases between. Here the CDR3 reads CASSQQRGDTQYF. In nucleotides, the CDR3 is TGCGCCAGCAGCCAACAGAGGGGAGATACGCAGTATTTT.

This clonotype appeared a few times. The chain has TRBV18 and TRBJ2-7; D is ambiguous. Trimming stripped 2 bases from V and 3 bases from J, with 8 bases between. CDR3 size: 13 residues. CDR1 is KGHSH, CDR2 LQKENI, per germline. CDR3 sequence: CASSPSSFYEQYV. The DNA for the CDR3 is TGTGCCAGCTCACCATCGTCCTTCTACGAGCAGTACGTC.

CDR3 residues: CASTEDRVYGYTF. CDR3 in DNA: TGTGCCAGTACCGAGGACAGGGTTTACGGCTACACCTTC. The chain carries TRBV19 and TRBJ1-2; TRBD1 matches 8 bases. Per germline, CDR1 LNHDA and CDR2 SQIVND (reference sequence). The CDR3 runs to 13 residues. V was pared by 7 bases and J by 8 bases, with 9 bases of the junction left unmatched. The full variable domain, completed using reference TRBV19 and TRBJ1-2, is DGGITQSPKYLFRKEGQNVTLSCEQNLNHDAMYWYRQDPGQGLRLIYYSQIVNDFQKGDIAEGYSVSREKKESFPLTVTSAQKNPTAFYLCASTEDRVYGYTFGSGTRLTVV.

This clonotype turned up a few times. The V gene is TRBV7-9, the J gene TRBJ2-3; D is possibly TRBD1 (5 bases). Trimming took 4 bases from V and 2 from J, leaving 19 bases between them. Germline V gene data show CDR1 as SEHNR and CDR2 as FQNEAQ (reference sequence). This CDR3 has 17 amino acids. CDR3 sequence: CASSWGSDSPDTDTQYF. CDR3 nucleotides: TGTGCCAGCAGCTGGGGTTCTGACAGCCCTGACACAGATACGCAGTATTTT.

This clonotype has a handful of counts. This sequence joins TRBV19 and TRBJ1-1; D may be TRBD1 (5 bases). The CDR3 is 14 amino acids. V lost 8 bases, J lost 1 base, and 14 bases lay in between. Per the germline V gene, CDR1 is LNHDA and CDR2 is SQIVND (reference sequence). The DNA of the CDR3 is TGTGCCAGTCGATCCGCTGGGGGGAACACTGAAGCTTTCTTT. Translated: CASRSAGGNTEAFF.